A single sample is the source of the 4 T cell receptor beta chains below, sequenced in a study of Ad26.COV2.S vaccination and SARS-CoV-2 variants. The table came from immunoSEQ multiplex PCR; TCRdb's copy has only in-frame clones and leaves some out. There are hundreds of thousands of clones in the sample; less than 90% occur only once, and about 10% lies in the top ten. Treatment noted: roughly 18 received Ad26.COV2.S at low or high dose, single or two shots; roughly five received placebo; per-sample allocation not given. The samples were gathered on day 63 after the first injection of vaccine or placebo. The sequences come from peripheral blood, collected in a trial of Ad26.COV2.S vaccine versus placebo. Receptors were obtained from a person aged 18-60 years who received the Ad26.COV2.S COVID-19 vaccine or a placebo.

The V gene is TRBV5-4, the J gene TRBJ2-5; TRBD1 matches at 9 bases. The CDR3 sequence is 16 residues long. Trimming at V came to 4 bases and at J to 5 bases, leaving 12 bases not matched to a gene. Looked up from germline, CDR1 is SGHNT and CDR2 is YYREEE (reference sequence). The CDR3 loop reads CASSPGPGTGIETQYF. The CDR3 DNA sequence: TGTGCCAGCAGCCCGGGCCCCGGGACAGGGATCGAGACCCAGTACTTC.

The chain uses TRBV18 and TRBJ2-3; the D is unclear. Between the trimmed V and J ends, which lost 1 base and 2 bases, there was a span of 7 bases. Looked up from germline, CDR1 is KGHSH and CDR2 is LQKENI. The CDR3 extends over 14 amino acids. The CDR3, as DNA: TGTGCCAGCTCACCACTGAGCGACACAGATACGCAGTATTTT. Translated, it gives CASSPLSDTDTQYF.

This clone has a single count. The rearrangement links TRBV5-6 to TRBJ2-6; unclear D gene. The CDR3 is 18 residues long. Germline V gene lookup returns CDR1 SGHDT and CDR2 YYEEEE. V lost 1 base and J 0 bases, leaving 14 bases between the germline ends. The CDR3 region has the DNA TGTGCCAGCAGCTTGCCGGGCACGGAATACTCTGGGGCCAACGTCCTGACTTTC. The encoded protein is CASSLPGTEYSGANVLTF.

The chain links TRBV7-8 to TRBJ2-1; 15 bases map to TRBD2. Germline CDR1 SGHVS, CDR2 FQNEAQ. V shed 6 bases, J shed 2 bases, and the junction held 8 bases outside the gene matches. The CDR3 loop spans 18 amino acids. This CDR3 reads CASSFGLAGGSTYNEQFF. The CDR3 DNA follows: TGTGCCAGCAGTTTCGGACTAGCGGGAGGGTCCACCTACAATGAGCAGTTCTTC.